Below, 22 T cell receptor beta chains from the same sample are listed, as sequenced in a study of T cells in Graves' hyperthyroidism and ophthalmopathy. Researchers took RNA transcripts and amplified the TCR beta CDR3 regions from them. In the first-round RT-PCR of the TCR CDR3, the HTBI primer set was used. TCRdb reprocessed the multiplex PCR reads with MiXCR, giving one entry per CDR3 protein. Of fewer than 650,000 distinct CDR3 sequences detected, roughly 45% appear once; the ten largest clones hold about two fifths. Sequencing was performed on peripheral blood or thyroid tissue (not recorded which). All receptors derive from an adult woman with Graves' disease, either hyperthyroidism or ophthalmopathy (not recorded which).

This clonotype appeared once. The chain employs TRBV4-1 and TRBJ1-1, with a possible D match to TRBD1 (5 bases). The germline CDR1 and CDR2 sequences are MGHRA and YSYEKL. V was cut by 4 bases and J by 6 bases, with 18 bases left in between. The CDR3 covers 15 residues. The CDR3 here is CASSPWLGGKAEAFF. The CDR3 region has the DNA TGCGCCAGCAGCCCGTGGTTGGGGGGGAAAGCTGAAGCTTTCTTT.

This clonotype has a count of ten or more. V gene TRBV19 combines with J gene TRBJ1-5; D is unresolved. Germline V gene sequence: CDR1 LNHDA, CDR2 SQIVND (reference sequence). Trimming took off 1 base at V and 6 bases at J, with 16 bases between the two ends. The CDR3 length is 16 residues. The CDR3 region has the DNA TGTGCCAGTAGTATAGCCGCGACCCACCGGGTTCAGCCCCAGCATTTT. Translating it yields CASSIAATHRVQPQHF.

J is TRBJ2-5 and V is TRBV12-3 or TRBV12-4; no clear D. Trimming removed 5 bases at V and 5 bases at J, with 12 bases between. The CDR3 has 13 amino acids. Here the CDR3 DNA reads TGTGCCAGCAGTCACGACGGGTGGGAGACCCAGTACTTC. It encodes CASSHDGWETQYF.

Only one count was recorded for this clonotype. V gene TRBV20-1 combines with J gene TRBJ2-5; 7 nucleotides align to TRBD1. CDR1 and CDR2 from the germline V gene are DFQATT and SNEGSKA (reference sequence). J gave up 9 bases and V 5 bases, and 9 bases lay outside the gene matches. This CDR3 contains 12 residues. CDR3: CSAAQGNQPQYF. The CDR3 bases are TGCAGTGCTGCACAGGGGAATCAGCCCCAGTACTTC.

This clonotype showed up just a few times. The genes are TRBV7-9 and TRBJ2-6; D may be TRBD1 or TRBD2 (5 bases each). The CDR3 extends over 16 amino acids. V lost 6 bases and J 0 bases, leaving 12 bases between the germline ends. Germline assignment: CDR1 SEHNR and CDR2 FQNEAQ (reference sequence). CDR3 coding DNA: TGTGCCAGCAGTAAGGGACCGAGCTCTGGGGCCAACGTCCTGACTTTC. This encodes CASSKGPSSGANVLTF.

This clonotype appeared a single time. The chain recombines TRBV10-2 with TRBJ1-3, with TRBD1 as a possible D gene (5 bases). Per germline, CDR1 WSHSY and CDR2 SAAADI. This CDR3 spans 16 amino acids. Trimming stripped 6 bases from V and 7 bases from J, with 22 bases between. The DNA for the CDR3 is TGCGCCAGCAGCGACAGCAGTCCCGGGATCGGGAACACCATATATTTT. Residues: CASSDSSPGIGNTIYF.

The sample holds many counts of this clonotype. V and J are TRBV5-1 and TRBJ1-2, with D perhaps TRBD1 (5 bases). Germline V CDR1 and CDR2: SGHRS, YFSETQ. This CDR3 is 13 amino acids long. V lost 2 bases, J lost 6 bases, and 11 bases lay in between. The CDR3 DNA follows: TGCGCCAGCAGCTTCTCCGGGACCGATGGCTACACCTTC. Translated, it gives CASSFSGTDGYTF.

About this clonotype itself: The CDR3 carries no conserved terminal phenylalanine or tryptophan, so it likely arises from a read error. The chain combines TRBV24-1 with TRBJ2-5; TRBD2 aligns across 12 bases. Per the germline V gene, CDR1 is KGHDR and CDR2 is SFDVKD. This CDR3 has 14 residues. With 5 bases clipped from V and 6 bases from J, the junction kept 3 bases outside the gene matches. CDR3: CATSAGLAGQTQYL. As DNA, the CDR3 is TGTGCCACCAGTGCTGGACTAGCGGGACAGACCCAGTACCTC.

The CDR3 region is CASSLGGDPEAFF. CDR3 coding DNA: TGTGCCAGCAGCTTAGGCGGGGATCCTGAAGCTTTCTTT. V and J are TRBV7-2 and TRBJ1-1; D is unresolved. CDR1 and CDR2 (germline): SGHTA, FQGNSA. Trimming took off 1 base at V and 6 bases at J, with 9 bases between the two ends. There are 13 residues in the CDR3.

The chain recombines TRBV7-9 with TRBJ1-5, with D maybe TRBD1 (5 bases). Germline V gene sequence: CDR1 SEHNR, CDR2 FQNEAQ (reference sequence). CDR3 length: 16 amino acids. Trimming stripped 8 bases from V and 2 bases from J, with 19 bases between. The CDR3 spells CASRCAGPAGNQPQHF. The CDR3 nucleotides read TGTGCCAGCCGATGCGCGGGGCCGGCCGGCAATCAGCCCCAGCATTTT.

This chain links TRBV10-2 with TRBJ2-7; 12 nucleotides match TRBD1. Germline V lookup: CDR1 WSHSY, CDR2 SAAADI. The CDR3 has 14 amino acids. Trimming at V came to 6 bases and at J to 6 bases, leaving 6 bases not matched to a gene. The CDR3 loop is CASSHPGQGAEQYF. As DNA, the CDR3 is TGCGCCAGCAGCCACCCGGGACAGGGGGCCGAGCAGTACTTC.

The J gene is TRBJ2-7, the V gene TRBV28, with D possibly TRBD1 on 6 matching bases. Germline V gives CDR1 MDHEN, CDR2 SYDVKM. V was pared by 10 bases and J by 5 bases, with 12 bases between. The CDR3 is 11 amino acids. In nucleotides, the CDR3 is TGTGCCACCGGACAGTTGAACGAGCAGTACTTC. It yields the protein CATGQLNEQYF. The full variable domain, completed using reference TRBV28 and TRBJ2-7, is DVKVTQSSRYLVKRTGEKVFLECVQDMDHENMFWYRQDPGLGLRLIYFSYDVKMKEKGDIPEGYSVSREKKERFSLILESASTNQTSMYLCATGQLNEQYFGPGTRLTVT.

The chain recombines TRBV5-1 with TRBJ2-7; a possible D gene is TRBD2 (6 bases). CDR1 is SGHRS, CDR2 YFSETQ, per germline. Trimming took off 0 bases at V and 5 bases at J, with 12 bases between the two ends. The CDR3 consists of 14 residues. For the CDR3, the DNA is TGCGCCAGCAGCTTGGTCTCAATAGCGGACGAGCAGTACTTC. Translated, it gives CASSLVSIADEQYF.

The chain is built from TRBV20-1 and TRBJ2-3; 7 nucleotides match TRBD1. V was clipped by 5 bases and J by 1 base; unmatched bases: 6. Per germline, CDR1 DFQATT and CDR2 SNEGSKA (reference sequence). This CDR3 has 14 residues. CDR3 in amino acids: CSAPPGTGTDTQYF. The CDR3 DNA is TGCAGTGCTCCTCCCGGGACAGGCACAGATACGCAGTATTTT.

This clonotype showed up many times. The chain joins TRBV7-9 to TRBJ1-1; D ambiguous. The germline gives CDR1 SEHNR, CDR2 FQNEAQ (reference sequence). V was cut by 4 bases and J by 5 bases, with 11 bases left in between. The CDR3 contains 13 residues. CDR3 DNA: TGTGCCAGCAGCTCAGTAGGCGGAACTGAAGCTTTCTTT. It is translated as CASSSVGGTEAFF.

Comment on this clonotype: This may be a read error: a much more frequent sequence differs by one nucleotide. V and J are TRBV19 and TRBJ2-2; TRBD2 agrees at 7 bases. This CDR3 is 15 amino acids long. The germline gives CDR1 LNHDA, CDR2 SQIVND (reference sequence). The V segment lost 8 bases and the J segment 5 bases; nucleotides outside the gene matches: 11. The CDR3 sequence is CASLPVAGVTGELFF. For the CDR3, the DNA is TGTGCCAGTCTCCCCGTGGCGGGAGTAACCGGGGAGCTGTTTTTT.

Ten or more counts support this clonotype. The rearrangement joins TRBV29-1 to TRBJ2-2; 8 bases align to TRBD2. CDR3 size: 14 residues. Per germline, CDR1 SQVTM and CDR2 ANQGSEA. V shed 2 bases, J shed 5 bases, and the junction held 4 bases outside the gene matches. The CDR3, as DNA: TGCAGCGTTGAAATGCTAGCGGGTACCGGGGAGCTGTTTTTT. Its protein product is CSVEMLAGTGELFF.

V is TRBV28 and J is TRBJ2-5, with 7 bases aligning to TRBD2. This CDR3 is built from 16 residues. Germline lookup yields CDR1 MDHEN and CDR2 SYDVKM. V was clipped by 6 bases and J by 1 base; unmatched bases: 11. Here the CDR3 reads CASSKSMTSTQETQYF. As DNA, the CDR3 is TGTGCCAGCAGCAAATCTATGACTAGCACCCAAGAGACCCAGTACTTC.

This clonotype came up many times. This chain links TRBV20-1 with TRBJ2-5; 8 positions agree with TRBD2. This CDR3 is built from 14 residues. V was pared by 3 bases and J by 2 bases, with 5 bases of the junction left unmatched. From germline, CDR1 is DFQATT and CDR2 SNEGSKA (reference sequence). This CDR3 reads CSASLAGTQETQYF. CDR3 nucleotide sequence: TGCAGTGCTAGTTTAGCGGGGACACAAGAGACCCAGTACTTC.

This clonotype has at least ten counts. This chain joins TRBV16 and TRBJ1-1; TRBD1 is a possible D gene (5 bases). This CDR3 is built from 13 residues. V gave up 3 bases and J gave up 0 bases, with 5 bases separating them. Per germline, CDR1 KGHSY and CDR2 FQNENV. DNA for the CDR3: TGTGCCAGCAGCCAGACAGTGAACACTGAAGCTTTCTTT. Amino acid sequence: CASSQTVNTEAFF.

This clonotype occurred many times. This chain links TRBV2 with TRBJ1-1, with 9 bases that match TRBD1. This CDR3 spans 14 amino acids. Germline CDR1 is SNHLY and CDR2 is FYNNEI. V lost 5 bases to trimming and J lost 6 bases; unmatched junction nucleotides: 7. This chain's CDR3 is CASSPGQGIAEAFF. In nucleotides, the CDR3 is TGTGCCAGCAGTCCGGGACAGGGTATAGCTGAAGCTTTCTTT.

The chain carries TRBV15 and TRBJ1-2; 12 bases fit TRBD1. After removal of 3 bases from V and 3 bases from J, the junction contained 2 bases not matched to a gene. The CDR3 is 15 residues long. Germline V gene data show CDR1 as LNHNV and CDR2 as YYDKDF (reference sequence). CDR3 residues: CATSSGTGGDYGYTF. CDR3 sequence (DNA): TGTGCCACCAGCAGCGGGACAGGGGGCGACTATGGCTACACCTTC.